This T cell receptor beta chain stems from a study of T cells in Graves' hyperthyroidism and ophthalmopathy. The TCR beta CDR3 regions underwent amplification using RNA transcripts as the source. First-round RT-PCR of the TCR CDR3 relied on the HTBI primer set. In TCRdb, the multiplex PCR reads were re-called with MiXCR into one record per CDR3 protein. The sample has about 400,000 distinct CDR3 sequences, roughly 25% seen once. This clonotype appeared a few times. There are 15 residues in the CDR3. V gave up 5 bases and J gave up 0 bases, with 14 bases separating them. Looked up from germline, CDR1 is MGHRA and CDR2 is YSYEKL.

This sequence originates from a man in his fifties or sixties with Graves' hyperthyroidism. Sample: blood. The chain couples TRBV4-1 to TRBJ2-7; no firm D call. This CDR3 is CASSALPQSSYEQYF. The CDR3 DNA sequence: TGCGCCAGCAGCGCACTCCCCCAAAGCTCCTACGAGCAGTACTTC.